The clone carrying this TCR beta chain was detected only a few times. The antigen remains undetermined. The data originate from a study of blood T cells in healthy people across ages. It was with a sample-barcoded 5' primer and a J-beta primer mix that a second PCR of about 7 to 12 cycles was run. Samples each returned at least 2.5 million CDR3-containing paired-end reads. TCRdb passed the 5' RACE reads through MiXCR, listing each CDR3 protein once. The table has 1.5 million to 2 million distinct CDR3 sequences, 49% seen once. Regarding the study as a whole: Older individuals had lower TCR beta diversity per million T cells (the decline was roughly linear). What prevented conclusive comparison of naive and antigen-experienced cells was that PBMCs were unsorted.

The sample was blood. This TCR was sampled from a woman between 40 and 50 years old in good health.

The CDR3 nucleotides read TGCGCCAGCAGCCAAGATTTAAGCGGGGGCCCGCCGTCGCAGTATTTT. Amino acid sequence: CASSQDLSGGPPSQYF. The rearrangement uses TRBV4-3 and TRBJ2-3; 8 bases align to TRBD2. Germline V gene lookup returns CDR1 LGHNA and CDR2 YSLEER. This CDR3 region has 16 residues. The V segment lost 0 bases and the J segment 10 bases; nucleotides outside the gene matches: 12.